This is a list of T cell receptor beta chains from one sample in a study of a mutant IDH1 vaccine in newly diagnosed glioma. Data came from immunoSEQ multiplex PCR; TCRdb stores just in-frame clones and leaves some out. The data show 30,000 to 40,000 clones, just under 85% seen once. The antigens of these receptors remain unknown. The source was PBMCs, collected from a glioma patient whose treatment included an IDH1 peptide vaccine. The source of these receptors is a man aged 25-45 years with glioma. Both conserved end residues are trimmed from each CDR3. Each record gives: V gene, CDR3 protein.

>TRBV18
ASWTGGRNEQF
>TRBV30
AWRQQGYAYEQY
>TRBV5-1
ASSWGGRDTEAF
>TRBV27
ASSLGQGDYEQY
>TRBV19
ASQRGGTAEAF
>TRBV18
ASSIQGEIYEQY
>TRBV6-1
ASSEGGGFNYGYT
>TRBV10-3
AISGMGQDEAF
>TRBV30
AWSVGVGEIRNIQY
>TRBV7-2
ASSPRGAGSYEQY
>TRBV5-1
ASRLDGFGNQPQH
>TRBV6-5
ASSSGYGYT
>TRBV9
ASSPGLLVEAF
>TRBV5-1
ASSLSQGPQETQY
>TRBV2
ASSETASLYYGYT
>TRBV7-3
ASSLKGDYEQY
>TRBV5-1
ASSFRQGANEKLF
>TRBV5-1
ASTTNRGSGAEAF
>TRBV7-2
ASSLGLAYTYEQY
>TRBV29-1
SVSVGVNYGYT
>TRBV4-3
ASSPMGGTGGELF
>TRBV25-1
ASSEFRGGAGGSTEAF
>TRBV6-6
ASSWTGRDSPLH
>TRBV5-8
ASSIGQGGLYGYT
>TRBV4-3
ASSQATGREKLF
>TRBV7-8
ASSFARVSIGETQY